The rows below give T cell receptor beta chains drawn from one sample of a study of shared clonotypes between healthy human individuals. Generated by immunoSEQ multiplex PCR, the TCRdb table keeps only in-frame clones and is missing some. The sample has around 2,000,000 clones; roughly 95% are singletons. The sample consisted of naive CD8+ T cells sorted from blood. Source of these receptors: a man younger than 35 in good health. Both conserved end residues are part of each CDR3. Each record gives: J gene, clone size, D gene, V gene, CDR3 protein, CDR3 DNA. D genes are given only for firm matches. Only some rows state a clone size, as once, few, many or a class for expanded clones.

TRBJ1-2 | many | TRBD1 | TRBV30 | CAWRHPMTGSGGYTF | TGTGCCTGGAGGCATCCAATGACAGGGTCGGGTGGCTACACCTTC
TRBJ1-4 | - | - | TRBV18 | CASSSQGGQSVSGANEKLFF | TGTGCCAGCTCATCGCAGGGCGGACAGTCCGTTTCGGGGGCTAATGAAAAACTGTTTTTT
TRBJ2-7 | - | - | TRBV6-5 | CASTDSGSYEQYF | TGTGCCAGCACCGACTCCGGCTCCTACGAGCAGTACTTC
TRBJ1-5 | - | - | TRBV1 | CTSSQGSRAAHYSNQPQHF | TGCACCAGCAGCCAAGGATCAAGGGCCGCCCATTATAGCAATCAGCCCCAGCATTTT
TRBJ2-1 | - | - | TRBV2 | CASSETVYNEQFF | TGTGCCAGCAGTGAAACGGTCTACAATGAGCAGTTCTTC
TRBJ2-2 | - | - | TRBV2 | CASSPNTGELFF | TGTGCCAGCAGCCCAAACACCGGGGAGCTGTTTTTT
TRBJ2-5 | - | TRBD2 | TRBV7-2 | CASLSSGREETQYF | TGTGCCAGCTTATCGAGCGGGAGGGAAGAGACCCAGTACTTC
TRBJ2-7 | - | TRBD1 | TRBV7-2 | CASSPGQSYEQYF | TGTGCCAGCAGCCCGGGACAGTCCTACGAGCAGTACTTC
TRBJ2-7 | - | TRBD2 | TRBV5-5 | CASSVMGGNYEQYF | TGTGCCAGCAGTGTTATGGGGGGGAACTACGAGCAGTACTTC
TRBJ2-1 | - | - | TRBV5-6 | CASSLAGDEQFF | TGTGCCAGCAGCTTGGCTGGGGATGAGCAGTTCTTC
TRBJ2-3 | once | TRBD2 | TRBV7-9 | CASSLEPLVASGSADTQYF | TGTGCCAGCAGCTTAGAACCCTTGGTGGCTAGCGGGTCGGCAGATACGCAGTATTTT
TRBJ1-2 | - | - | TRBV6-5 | CASSSSGTSNYGYTF | -
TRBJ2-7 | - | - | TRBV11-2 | CASSLEGGDEQYF | TGTGCCAGCAGCTTAGAAGGGGGGGACGAGCAGTACTTC
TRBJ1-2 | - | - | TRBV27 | CASSPSTGSLNYGYTF | TGTGCCAGCAGTCCCTCCACAGGCTCCCTTAACTATGGCTACACCTTC
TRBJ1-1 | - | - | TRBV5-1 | CASSLAFSSEAFF | TGCGCCAGCAGCTTGGCTTTCAGCAGTGAAGCTTTCTTT
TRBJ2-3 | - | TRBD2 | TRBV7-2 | CASSLSLADLSTDTQYF | TGTGCCAGCAGCTTATCACTAGCGGACCTTAGCACAGATACGCAGTATTTT
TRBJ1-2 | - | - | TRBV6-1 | CASRSLDGTYGYTF | TGTGCCAGCCGATCCCTGGACGGAACCTATGGCTACACCTTC
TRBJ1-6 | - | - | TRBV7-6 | CASSSQRDGRSPLHF | TGTGCCAGCAGCTCCCAGCGGGACGGCAGATCACCCCTCCACTTT
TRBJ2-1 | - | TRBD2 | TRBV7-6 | CASSLMPSGSYNEQFF | TGTGCCAGCAGCTTAATGCCCAGCGGGAGTTACAATGAGCAGTTCTTC
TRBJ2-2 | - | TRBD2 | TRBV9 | CASSPWTSDTGELFF | TGTGCCAGCAGCCCTTGGACTAGCGACACCGGGGAGCTGTTTTTT
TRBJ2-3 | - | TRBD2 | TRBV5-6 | CASSSLAGVFADTQYF | TGTGCCAGCAGCTCCCTAGCGGGAGTTTTCGCAGATACGCAGTATTTT
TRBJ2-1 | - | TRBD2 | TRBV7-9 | CASSSSAGGPYNEQFF | TGTGCCAGCAGCTCGTCGGCGGGGGGGCCTTACAATGAGCAGTTCTTC
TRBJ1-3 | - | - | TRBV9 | CASSPRGDTIYF | TGTGCCAGCAGCCCAAGGGGTGACACCATATATTTT
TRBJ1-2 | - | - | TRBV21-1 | CASSKEWKGQGRYGYTF | TGTGCCAGCAGCAAAGAATGGAAGGGGCAGGGGCGCTATGGCTACACCTTC
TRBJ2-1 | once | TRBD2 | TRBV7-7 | CASSCTGTSGSQEQNNEQFF | TGTGCTAGCAGCTGCACCGGGACTAGCGGGAGTCAAGAACAAAACAATGAGCAGTTCTTC
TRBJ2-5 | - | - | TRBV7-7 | CASSLGGPDSLGETQYF | TGTGCTAGCAGCTTAGGGGGACCGGACTCCTTGGGGGAGACCCAGTACTTC
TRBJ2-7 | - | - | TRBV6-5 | CASRPPYSYEQYF | TGTGCCAGCAGACCGCCATACTCCTACGAGCAGTACTTC
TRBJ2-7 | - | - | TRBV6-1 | CASHRQPSYEQYF | TGTGCCAGTCATAGACAGCCCAGCTACGAGCAGTACTTC
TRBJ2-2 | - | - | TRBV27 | CASTKGTGELFF | TGTGCCAGCACTAAGGGTACCGGGGAGCTGTTTTTT
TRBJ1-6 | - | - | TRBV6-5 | CASSYGPEVGGSPLHF | TGTGCCAGCAGTTACGGACCGGAGGTCGGTGGCTCACCCCTCCACTTT
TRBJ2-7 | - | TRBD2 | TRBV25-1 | CASSEGGTAEYEQYF | TGTGCCAGCAGTGAGGGAGGGACGGCTGAATACGAGCAGTACTTC
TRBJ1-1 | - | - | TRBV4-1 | CASSQEKGGNTEAFF | TGCGCCAGCAGCCAAGAGAAGGGTGGGAACACTGAAGCTTTCTTT
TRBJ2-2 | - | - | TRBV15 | CATSRAYPGYTGELFF | TGTGCCACCAGCAGGGCATATCCAGGGTACACCGGGGAGCTGTTTTTT
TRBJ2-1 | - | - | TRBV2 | CASRGAFNSYNEQFF | TGTGCCAGCAGGGGAGCCTTTAACTCCTACAATGAGCAGTTCTTC
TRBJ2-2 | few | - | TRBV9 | CASSVTGNTGELFF | TGTGCCAGCAGCGTGACAGGGAACACCGGGGAGCTGTTTTTT
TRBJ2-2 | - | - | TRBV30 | CAWSADSQNTGELFF | TGTGCCTGGAGCGCGGACTCCCAGAACACCGGGGAGCTGTTTTTT
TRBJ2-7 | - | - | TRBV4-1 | CASSQELPGALSYEQYF | TGCGCCAGCAGCCAAGAATTGCCCGGGGCCCTATCCTACGAGCAGTACTTC
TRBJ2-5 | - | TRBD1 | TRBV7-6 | CASSDRVQETQYF | TGTGCCAGCAGCGACAGGGTCCAAGAGACCCAGTACTTC
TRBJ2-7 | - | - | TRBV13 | CASSLYGGGDSFYEQYF | TGTGCCAGCAGCCTTTACGGCGGCGGGGACAGCTTCTACGAGCAGTACTTC
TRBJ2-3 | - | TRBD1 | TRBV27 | CASSLLQGIDTQYF | TGTGCCAGCAGTTTATTACAGGGGATAGATACGCAGTATTTT
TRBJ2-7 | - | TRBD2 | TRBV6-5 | CASSYSKGLVEQYF | TGTGCCAGCAGTTACTCGAAAGGACTAGTCGAGCAGTACTTC
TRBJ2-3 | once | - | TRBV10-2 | CASSGEGMIWGDTQYF | TGCGCCAGCAGTGGTGAGGGAATGATATGGGGAGATACGCAGTATTTT
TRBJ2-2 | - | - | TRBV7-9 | CAPKGGNTGELFF | TGTGCCCCCAAAGGGGGGAACACCGGGGAGCTGTTTTTT
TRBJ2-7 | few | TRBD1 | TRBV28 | CASTSPGTGTYEQYF | TGTGCCAGCACCTCCCCCGGGACAGGGACCTACGAGCAGTACTTC
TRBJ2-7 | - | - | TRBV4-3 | CASSQDYFQASDLVARIYEQYF | TGCGCCAGCAGCCAAGATTATTTCCAGGCTAGCGACCTGGTAGCGCGTATCTACGAGCAGTACTTC
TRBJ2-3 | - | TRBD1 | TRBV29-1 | CSVEQPTGGQADTQYF | TGCAGCGTCGAACAACCGACAGGGGGACAGGCGGATACGCAGTATTTT
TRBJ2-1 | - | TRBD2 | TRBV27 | CASSLGLAVYNEQFF | TGTGCCAGCAGTTTAGGGCTAGCGGTCTACAATGAGCAGTTCTTC
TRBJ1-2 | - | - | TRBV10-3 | CAISESGGHGYTF | TGTGCCATCAGTGAGTCAGGGGGTCATGGCTACACCTTC
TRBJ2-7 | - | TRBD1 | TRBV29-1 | CSVVTGGTYEQYF | TGCAGCGTGGTGACAGGGGGCACCTACGAGCAGTACTTC
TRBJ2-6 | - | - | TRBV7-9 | CASSLDGANVLTF | TGTGCCAGCAGCCTGGACGGGGCCAACGTCCTGACTTTC
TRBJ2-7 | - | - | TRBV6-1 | CASSEAADGTLTYEQYF | TGTGCCAGCAGTGAAGCCGCGGATGGGACGCTAACCTACGAGCAGTACTTC
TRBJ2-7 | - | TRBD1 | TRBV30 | CAWREQGTAPFHEQYF | TGTGCCTGGAGAGAACAGGGGACAGCTCCCTTCCACGAGCAGTACTTC
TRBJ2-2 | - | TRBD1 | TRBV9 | CASSVRTGVTGELFF | TGTGCCAGCAGCGTCCGGACAGGCGTCACCGGGGAGCTGTTTTTT
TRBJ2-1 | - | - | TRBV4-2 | CASSQVPPRAVNYNEQFF | TGTGCCAGCAGCCAAGTCCCCCCCAGGGCGGTTAATTACAATGAGCAGTTCTTC
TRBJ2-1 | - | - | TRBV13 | CASSWGLVEQFF | TGTGCCAGCAGCTGGGGGTTGGTTGAGCAGTTCTTC
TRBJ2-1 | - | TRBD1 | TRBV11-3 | CASSLERTGPNNEQFF | TGTGCCAGCAGCTTAGAAAGGACAGGGCCGAACAATGAGCAGTTCTTC
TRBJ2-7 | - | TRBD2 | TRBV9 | CASSLSGGYEQYF | TGTGCCAGCAGCCTATCGGGGGGCTACGAGCAGTACTTC
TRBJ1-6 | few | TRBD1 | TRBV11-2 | CASSRARDSHSPLHF | TGTGCCAGCAGTCGAGCTCGGGACAGTCATTCACCCCTCCACTTT
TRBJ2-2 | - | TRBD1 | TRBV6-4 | CASSDLRDRGHGELFF | TGTGCCAGCAGTGACCTCCGGGACAGGGGCCACGGGGAGCTGTTTTTT